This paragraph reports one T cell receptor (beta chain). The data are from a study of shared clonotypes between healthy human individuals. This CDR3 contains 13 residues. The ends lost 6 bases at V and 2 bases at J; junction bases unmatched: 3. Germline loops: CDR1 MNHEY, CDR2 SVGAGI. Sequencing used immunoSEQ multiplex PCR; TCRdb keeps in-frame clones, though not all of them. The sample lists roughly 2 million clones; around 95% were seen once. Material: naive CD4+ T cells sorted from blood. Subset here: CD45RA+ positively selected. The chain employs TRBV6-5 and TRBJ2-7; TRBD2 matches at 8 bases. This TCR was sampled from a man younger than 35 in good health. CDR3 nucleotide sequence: TGTGCCAGCAGACGACTAGCGCCCTACGAGCAGTACTTC. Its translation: CASRRLAPYEQYF.